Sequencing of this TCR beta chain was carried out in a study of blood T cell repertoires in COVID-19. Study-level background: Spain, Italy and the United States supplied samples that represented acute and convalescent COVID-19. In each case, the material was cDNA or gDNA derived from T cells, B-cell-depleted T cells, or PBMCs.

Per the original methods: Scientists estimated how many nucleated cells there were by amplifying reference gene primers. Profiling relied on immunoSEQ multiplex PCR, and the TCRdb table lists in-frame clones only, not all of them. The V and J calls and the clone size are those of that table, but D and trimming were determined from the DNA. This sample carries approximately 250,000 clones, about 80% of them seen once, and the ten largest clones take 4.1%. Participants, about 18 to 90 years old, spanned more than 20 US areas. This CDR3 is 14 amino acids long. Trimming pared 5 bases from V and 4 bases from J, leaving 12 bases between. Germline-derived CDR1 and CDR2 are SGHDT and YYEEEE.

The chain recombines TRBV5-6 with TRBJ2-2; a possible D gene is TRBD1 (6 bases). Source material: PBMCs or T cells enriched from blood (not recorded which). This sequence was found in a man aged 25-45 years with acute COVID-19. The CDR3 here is CASSTQGSTGELFF. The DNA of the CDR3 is TGTGCCAGCAGTACACAGGGATCCACCGGGGAGCTGTTTTTT.